Below, one T cell receptor beta chain is given with its context. As yet, its antigen is unknown. TCR beta cDNA was reverse-transcribed from 450 to 500 ng of total RNA. The reaction used a constant-region primer and ProtoScript II reverse transcriptase. Library construction for TCR beta comprised three nested multiplex PCR rounds performed with slightly modified ARM-PCR. PCR rounds one and two used TRBV1-TRBV30 forward primers with a C-beta reverse primer for 10 cycles each. TCRdb processed the multiplex PCR reads anew with MiXCR; each CDR3 protein has one entry. The sample holds tens of thousands of distinct CDR3 sequences; about 70% are singletons and the top ten take about 13%. Co-extracting RNA and DNA was done with about 17-31 mg of unsorted bulk tissue as input. Subjects presented with primary liver carcinoma managed by surgical resection. Every tumor contributed samples taken at five separate regions.

This sample is drawn from a study of tumor-infiltrating lymphocytes in primary liver carcinoma. Germline lookup yields CDR1 SGHAT and CDR2 FQNNGV. V dropped 5 bases and J dropped 7 bases, with 11 bases sitting between them. CDR3 size: 12 residues. Whole-study findings and limits: Only around 8-25% of top clones occurred in all five tumor regions. Between tumor regions, pairs overlapped more than tumor-adjacent and tumor-blood pairs did.

The gene calls are TRBV11-2 and TRBJ2-5, with D perhaps TRBD2 (5 bases). The TCR was taken from a woman in her sixties with primary liver carcinoma and hepatitis B virus infection. Sequenced sample: liver tumor tissue from sampling region 4. Indicated subset: tumor region T4, right-lateral pole. The CDR3, as DNA: TGTGCCAGCAGCCATATCGGGATGACCCAGTACTTC. Its translation is CASSHIGMTQYF.